A selection of T cell receptor beta chains follows, all from one sample in a study of early T cells in non-severe SARS-CoV-2 infection. TCRdb independently ran MiXCR on the 5' RACE reads; one entry per CDR3 protein. The table shows approximately 66,000 distinct CDR3 sequences, with around 13% occurring only once. The specimen was whole blood. The receptors stem from an adult who was a healthcare worker with PCR-confirmed SARS-CoV-2 infection or an uninfected control (not recorded which). CDR3s include the opening cysteine and the closing phenylalanine or tryptophan. D genes are given only for firm matches. Part of the rows lack a size; the others show once, few, many or a class for expanded clones.

few	TRBJ2-7	TRBV11-2	.	CASSLEEASFYEQYF	TGTGCCAGCAGCTTGGAGGAGGCCAGTTTCTACGAGCAGTACTTC
few	TRBJ2-1	TRBV20-1	.	CSFIGFGDEQFF	TGCAGTTTCATTGGGTTCGGCGATGAGCAGTTCTTC
few	TRBJ2-2	TRBV7-6	TRBD2	CASSSRGSGRNTGELFF	TGTGCCAGCAGTTCCCGAGGTAGCGGGAGGAACACCGGGGAGCTGTTTTTT
many	TRBJ2-2	TRBV7-2	TRBD1	CASSWDRNTGELFF	TGTGCCAGCAGCTGGGACAGGAACACCGGGGAGCTGTTTTTT
few	TRBJ2-3	TRBV4-3	TRBD2	CASSQDLPAGSTDTQYF	TGCGCCAGCAGCCAAGATCTGCCAGCGGGGAGCACAGATACGCAGTATTTT
many	TRBJ1-5	TRBV19	.	CASRSQINQPQHF	TGTGCCAGTAGGTCCCAGATCAATCAGCCCCAGCATTTT
.	TRBJ1-2	TRBV25-1	TRBD1	CASSDTRGIYGYTF	TGTGCCAGCAGTGACACCAGGGGGATTTATGGCTACACCTTC
many	TRBJ2-1	TRBV20-1	.	CSARELGAPNNEQFF	TGCAGTGCTAGAGAACTGGGAGCGCCCAACAATGAGCAGTTCTTC
few	TRBJ2-7	TRBV27	.	CASSAFLGYEQYF	TGTGCCAGCAGCGCGTTTCTGGGGTACGAGCAGTACTTC
many	TRBJ1-6	TRBV5-8	.	CASSAVGGESPLHF	TGTGCCAGCAGCGCGGTCGGGGGCGAATCACCCCTCCACTTT
many	TRBJ2-1	TRBV19	.	CASSIAPLSSYNEQFF	TGTGCCAGTAGTATAGCCCCTTTGAGCTCCTACAATGAGCAGTTCTTC
.	TRBJ2-1	TRBV5-1	TRBD2	CASSFGLAGGDNEQFF	TGCGCCAGCAGCTTCGGACTAGCGGGAGGGGACAATGAGCAGTTCTTC
.	TRBJ1-1	TRBV11-2	.	CASRPNEAFF	TGTGCCAGCAGGCCGAATGAAGCTTTCTTT
many	TRBJ2-1	TRBV9	.	CASSDLSSSYNEQFF	TGTGCCAGCAGCGACTTATCGAGCTCCTACAATGAGCAGTTCTTC
many	TRBJ2-6	TRBV20-1	TRBD1	CSARVALQGVPSGANVLTF	TGCAGTGCTAGAGTAGCCCTACAGGGGGTGCCCTCTGGGGCCAACGTCCTGACTTTC
few	TRBJ2-5	TRBV5-5	.	CASSLEYYTETQYF	TGTGCCAGCAGCTTGGAATACTATACAGAGACCCAGTACTTC
.	TRBJ2-7	TRBV4-3	.	CASSLTDGSSTYEQYF	TGCGCCAGCAGCCTGACCGACGGGTCTTCTACCTACGAGCAGTACTTC
.	TRBJ2-7	TRBV27	.	CASSLSGGVYEQYF	TGTGCCAGCAGTTTATCGGGCGGGGTCTACGAGCAGTACTTC
.	TRBJ1-6	TRBV7-9	.	CASSLDVGSSPLHF	TGTGCCAGCAGCTTAGATGTGGGGAGCTCACCCCTCCACTTT
once	TRBJ2-3	TRBV7-3	TRBD2	CASSTHSGCTDTQYF	TGTGCCAGCAGCACCCATAGCGGGTGCACAGATACGCAGTATTTT
few	TRBJ2-1	TRBV28	TRBD2	CASSPRLAGVPYNEQFF	TGTGCCAGCAGTCCTCGACTAGCGGGAGTCCCCTACAATGAGCAGTTCTTC
few	TRBJ1-6	TRBV2	.	CASSFSGPLHF	TGTGCCAGCAGTTTCTCCGGGCCCCTCCACTTT
few	TRBJ2-7	TRBV6-6	.	CASSYPAQGTYEQYF	TGTGCCAGCAGTTACCCCGCCCAGGGTACTTACGAGCAGTACTTC
few	TRBJ2-7	TRBV29-1	TRBD1	CSVGDRGATYEQYF	TGCAGCGTTGGGGACAGGGGAGCTACCTACGAGCAGTACTTC
few	TRBJ1-1	TRBV7-9	.	CASSPPSLTEAFF	TGTGCCAGCAGCCCCCCCAGTCTCACTGAAGCTTTCTTT
many	TRBJ2-3	TRBV7-8	.	CASSQGPEDTQYF	TGTGCCAGCAGCCAGGGACCCGAGGATACGCAGTATTTT
many	TRBJ2-1	TRBV29-1	.	CSVAKPFNEQFF	TGCAGCGTTGCGAAACCTTTCAATGAGCAGTTCTTC
many	TRBJ1-2	TRBV11-2	.	CASSPKGIKIINYGYTF	TGTGCCAGCAGCCCTAAGGGGATCAAGATCATTAACTATGGCTACACCTTC
few	TRBJ1-1	TRBV30	TRBD1	CAWDRENTEAFF	TGTGCCTGGGACAGGGAAAATACTGAAGCTTTCTTT
.	TRBJ2-7	TRBV7-2	.	CASSHGLAIYEQYF	TGTGCCAGCAGCCACGGACTGGCCATCTACGAGCAGTACTTC
many	TRBJ2-1	TRBV12-3/TRBV12-4	.	CASSLGEYNEQFF	TGTGCCAGCAGTTTAGGGGAGTACAATGAGCAGTTCTTC
.	TRBJ1-5	TRBV29-1	.	CSVKQGNQPQHF	TGCAGCGTAAAACAGGGAAATCAGCCCCAGCATTTT
many	TRBJ2-2	TRBV5-1	TRBD2	CASSGGFAGGTGELFF	TGCGCCAGCAGCGGCGGGTTCGCGGGAGGGACCGGGGAGCTGTTTTTT
few	TRBJ1-2	TRBV3-1	TRBD1	CASSQGGTGAYGYTF	TGTGCCAGCAGCCAAGGCGGGACAGGGGCCTATGGCTACACCTTC
.	TRBJ1-1	TRBV20-1	.	CSATVPGANTEAFF	TGCAGTGCTACAGTCCCAGGGGCGAACACTGAAGCTTTCTTT
.	TRBJ1-6	TRBV11-2	.	CASSLTLTNSPLHF	TGTGCCAGCAGCTTAACTCTTACCAATTCACCCCTCCACTTT
few	TRBJ1-2	TRBV29-1	.	CSVEEPGVLNYGYTF	TGCAGCGTTGAAGAACCAGGGGTCCTTAACTATGGCTACACCTTC
.	TRBJ2-2	TRBV29-1	.	CSVRQGGTGELFF	TGCAGCGTTCGGCAGGGTGGGACCGGGGAGCTGTTTTTT
many	TRBJ2-7	TRBV7-6	TRBD1	CASSKDRTSYEQYF	TGTGCCAGCAGCAAGGACAGGACCAGCTACGAGCAGTACTTC
.	TRBJ2-5	TRBV20-1	.	CSAAVKETQYF	TGCAGTGCCGCGGTGAAAGAGACCCAGTACTTC
many	TRBJ2-7	TRBV12-3/TRBV12-4	.	CASSPRAPDFSEQYF	TGTGCCAGCAGTCCACGGGCCCCTGATTTTAGCGAGCAGTACTTC
many	TRBJ2-2	TRBV10-2	.	CASSWGAPPGELFF	TGCGCCAGCAGTTGGGGGGCGCCCCCCGGGGAGCTGTTTTTT
few	TRBJ2-3	TRBV6-6	.	CASSYGRTSTDTQYF	TGTGCCAGCAGCTACGGTCGGACTAGCACAGATACGCAGTATTTT
few	TRBJ2-7	TRBV10-3	.	CAIRGAYEQYF	TGTGCCATCAGGGGGGCCTACGAGCAGTACTTC
many	TRBJ1-5	TRBV12-3/TRBV12-4	.	CASMSSGQPQHF	TGTGCCAGCATGTCATCTGGGCAGCCCCAGCATTTT
many	TRBJ2-3	TRBV29-1	TRBD2	CSVEVLLAGGYESTDTQYF	TGCAGCGTTGAAGTGTTGCTAGCGGGAGGATATGAAAGTACAGATACGCAGTATTTT
.	TRBJ1-1	TRBV6-5	.	CASRPDRSELKLFF	TGTGCCAGCAGACCCGACAGGTCGGAACTGAAGCTTTTCTTT
many	TRBJ2-7	TRBV5-5	.	CASSLVSHAGPQGVQYF	TGTGCCAGCAGCTTAGTCAGCCACGCTGGTCCCCAAGGGGTGCAGTACTTC
many	TRBJ2-2	TRBV7-3	TRBD2	CASSLKAGGPVGELFF	TGTGCCAGCAGCCTAAAAGCGGGAGGGCCTGTCGGGGAGCTGTTTTTT
many	TRBJ2-3	TRBV4-1	.	CASSQDYGGFTDTQYF	TGCGCCAGCAGCCAAGATTATGGCGGATTCACAGATACGCAGTATTTT
.	TRBJ1-2	TRBV19	.	CASTPVTEHLANYGYTF	TGTGCCAGTACCCCCGTGACAGAGCACTTAGCTAACTATGGCTACACCTTC
.	TRBJ2-1	TRBV10-3	.	CAISEMAALQYNEQFF	TGTGCCATCAGTGAGATGGCAGCCCTTCAATACAATGAGCAGTTCTTC
many	TRBJ2-3	TRBV5-1	.	CASRGTAGQSSDTQYF	TGCGCCAGCAGGGGAACGGCGGGACAGTCTTCAGATACGCAGTATTTT
many	TRBJ1-6	TRBV20-1	TRBD1	CSARGDRARLRSYNSPLHF	TGCAGTGCTAGGGGGGACAGGGCGCGTCTTCGCTCCTATAATTCACCCCTCCACTTT
few	TRBJ2-1	TRBV5-1	.	CASSLVYVRDLFSYNEQFF	TGCGCCAGCAGCTTGGTTTATGTCAGGGACTTGTTCTCCTACAATGAGCAGTTCTTC